This T cell receptor beta chain is from a study of spatial heterogeneity in lung cancer. Sample time point: sample taken at primary tumor resection. Tumor, nontumor lung or frozen PBMC supplied whole RNA that was sequenced unsorted. The V end was cut by 3 bases, the J end by 4 bases, with 3 bases between. The CDR3 runs to 11 residues. Germline V gene sequence: CDR1 MDHEN, CDR2 SYDVKM. In the library, each TCR cDNA molecule bore its own unique molecular identifier. MiXCR was run by TCRdb on the 5' RACE reads, yielding one entry per CDR3 protein. Here the sample spans tens of thousands of distinct CDR3 sequences, around 13% being singletons. The table lists this clonotype with many counts.

This sample comprised PBMCs, obtained at surgery. The genes are TRBV28 and TRBJ2-5; D is uncertain. This receptor was taken from a male donor with early-stage non-small cell lung cancer. CDR3 residues: CASSFLETQYF. CDR3 bases: TGTGCCAGCAGTTTCTTAGAGACCCAGTACTTC.